This T cell receptor (beta chain) was found in a study of blood T cell repertoires in COVID-19. Study background: The United States, Italy and Spain provided the acute and convalescent COVID-19 samples. PBMCs, B-cell-depleted T cells, or T cells were the source of the cDNA or gDNA that made up the material.

Original data processing: Cell counts per sample came from amplifying reference gene primers. Produced via immunoSEQ multiplex PCR; TCRdb's table is partial and in-frame only. That table is the source of V, J and clone size, and D and trimming were worked out from the DNA. This sample yields 100,000 to 140,000 clones, of which roughly 90% are seen a single time; roughly 4.9% belongs to the top ten. Looked up from germline, CDR1 is SGHAT and CDR2 is FQNNGV. This CDR3 region has 15 residues. Germline trimming cut 4 bases from V and 2 bases from J; bases unmatched to any gene: 7. The chain is built from TRBV11-2 and TRBJ2-5; 7 bases fit TRBD2. Sequenced sample: peripheral blood. The sequence was collected from a man aged 35-49 years with active or convalescent COVID-19. CDR3: CASSSPGRGQETQYF. CDR3 sequence (DNA): TGTGCCAGCAGCTCCCCTGGGCGGGGGCAAGAGACCCAGTACTTC.